The table lists the clone carrying this T cell receptor beta chain with a few counts. Antigen: not known. This specimen comes from a study of beta chain features in type 1 diabetes. Overall study results and limits: For patients, the naive, central memory and Treg TCRB repertoires appeared more alike than for healthy donors. cDNA-based sequencing might over-represent cells highly expressing TCR. A moderate, significant TCRB CDR3 shortening appeared in type 1 diabetes across four CD4+ subsets.

The authors reverse transcribed all of the isolated RNA, so sequencing captured expressed TCRB transcripts. Sequenced by immunoSEQ multiplex PCR; TCRdb stores in-frame clones only, minus some. The sample lists fewer than 200,000 clones, roughly an eighth seen once, with 0.62% in the top ten. The CDR3 totals 15 residues. The germline V gene encodes CDR1 SGHTA and CDR2 FQGNSA. Between the trimmed V and J ends, which lost 4 bases and 4 bases, there was a span of 16 bases. The material sequenced was central memory CD4+ T cells from blood. The genes are TRBV7-2 and TRBJ1-2, with D perhaps matching TRBD1 (5 bases). This clonotype originated in a woman under 30 in good health. The CDR3, as DNA: TGTGCCAGCAGCTCGTCCTTACAGGTCCCCTATGGCTACACCTTC. This encodes CASSSSLQVPYGYTF.